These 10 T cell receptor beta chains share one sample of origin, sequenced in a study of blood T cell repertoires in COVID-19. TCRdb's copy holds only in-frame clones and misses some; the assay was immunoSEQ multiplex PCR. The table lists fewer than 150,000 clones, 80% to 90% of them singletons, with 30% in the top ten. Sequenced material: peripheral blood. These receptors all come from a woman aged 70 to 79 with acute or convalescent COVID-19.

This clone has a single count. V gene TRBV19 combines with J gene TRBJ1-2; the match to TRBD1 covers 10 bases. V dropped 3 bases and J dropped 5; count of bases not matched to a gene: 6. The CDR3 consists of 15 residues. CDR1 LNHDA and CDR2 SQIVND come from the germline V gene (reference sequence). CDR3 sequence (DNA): TGTGCCAGTAGTATGGTGACAGGGGGCGAGTATGGCTACACCTTC. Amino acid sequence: CASSMVTGGEYGYTF. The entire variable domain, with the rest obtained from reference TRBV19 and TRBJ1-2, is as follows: DGGITQSPKYLFRKEGQNVTLSCEQNLNHDAMYWYRQDPGQGLRLIYYSQIVNDFQKGDIAEGYSVSREKKESFPLTVTSAQKNPTAFYLCASSMVTGGEYGYTFGSGTRLTVV.

DNA for the CDR3: TGTGCCAGCATCCTGGTGGGGCTCTCTGGAAACACCATATATTTT. Translated: CASILVGLSGNTIYF. The chain employs TRBV7-9 and TRBJ1-3; D is perhaps TRBD1 (5 bases). This CDR3 is 15 amino acids long. Germline V gene lookup returns CDR1 SEHNR and CDR2 FQNEAQ (reference sequence). V shed 7 bases and J shed 0 bases, with 13 bases lying between them.

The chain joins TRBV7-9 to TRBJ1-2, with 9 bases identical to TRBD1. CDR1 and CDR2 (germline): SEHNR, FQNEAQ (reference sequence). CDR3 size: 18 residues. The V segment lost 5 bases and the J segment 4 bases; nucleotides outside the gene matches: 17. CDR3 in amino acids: CASSDPGQGGLGGYGYTF. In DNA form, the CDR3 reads TGTGCCAGCAGCGACCCGGGACAGGGTGGCTTAGGGGGCTATGGCTACACCTTC.

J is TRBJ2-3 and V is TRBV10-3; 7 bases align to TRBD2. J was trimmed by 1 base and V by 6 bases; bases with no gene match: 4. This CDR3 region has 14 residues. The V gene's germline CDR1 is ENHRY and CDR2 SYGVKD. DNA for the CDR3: TGTGCCATCAGGGGAGGGGTTCGCACAGATACGCAGTATTTT. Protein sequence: CAIRGGVRTDTQYF.

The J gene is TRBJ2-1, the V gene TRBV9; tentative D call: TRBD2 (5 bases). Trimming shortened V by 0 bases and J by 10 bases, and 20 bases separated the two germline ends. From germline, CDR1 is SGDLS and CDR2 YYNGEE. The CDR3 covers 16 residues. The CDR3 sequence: CASSVGLEVPWWEQFF. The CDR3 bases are TGTGCCAGCAGCGTAGGTCTGGAGGTCCCATGGTGGGAGCAGTTCTTC.

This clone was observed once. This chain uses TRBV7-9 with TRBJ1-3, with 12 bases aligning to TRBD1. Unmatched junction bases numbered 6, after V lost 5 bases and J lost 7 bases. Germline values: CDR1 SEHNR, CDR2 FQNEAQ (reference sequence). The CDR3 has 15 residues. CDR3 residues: CASSRPGTGGNTIYF. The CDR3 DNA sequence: TGTGCCAGCAGCCGCCCCGGGACAGGGGGCAACACCATATATTTT.

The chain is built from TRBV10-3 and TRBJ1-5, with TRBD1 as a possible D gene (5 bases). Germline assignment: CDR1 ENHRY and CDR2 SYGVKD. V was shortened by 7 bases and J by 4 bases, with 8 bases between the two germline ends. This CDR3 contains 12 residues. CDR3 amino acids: CAIKGANQPQHF. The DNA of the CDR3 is TGTGCCATCAAAGGGGCTAATCAGCCCCAGCATTTT.

CDR3 in DNA: TGCGCCAGCAGCCTCGACAGGGTCACAGATACGCAGTATTTT. Translation gives CASSLDRVTDTQYF. The chain combines TRBV5-1 with TRBJ2-3, with 7 bases matching TRBD1. The CDR3 sequence is 14 residues long. V lost 4 bases and J lost 2; bases outside the gene matches: 4. Germline loops: CDR1 SGHRS, CDR2 YFSETQ.

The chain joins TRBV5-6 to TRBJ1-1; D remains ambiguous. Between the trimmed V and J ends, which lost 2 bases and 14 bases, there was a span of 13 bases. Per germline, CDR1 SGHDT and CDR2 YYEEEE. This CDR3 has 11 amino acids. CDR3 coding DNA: TGTGCCAGCAGCTTCGGCAGGTCCTCGTTCTTT. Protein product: CASSFGRSSFF.

For the CDR3, the DNA is TGTGCCAGCAGCCCTCGGACTAGCGGGGGGCCCTACAATGAGCAGTTCTTC. It codes for CASSPRTSGGPYNEQFF. The rearrangement joins TRBV7-9 to TRBJ2-1, with 14 bases that match TRBD2. This CDR3 contains 17 residues. Unmatched junction bases numbered 5, after V lost 5 bases and J lost 2 bases. Germline CDR1 reads SEHNR; CDR2 reads FQNEAQ (reference sequence).